This T cell receptor beta chain is from a study of blood T cell repertoires in COVID-19. Looking at the study overall: PBMCs, B-cell-depleted T cells, or T cells provided the cDNA or gDNA that made up the material.

It was during active infection that Seattle patients were enrolled and then longitudinally followed. The CDR3 is 14 residues long. The V segment lost 2 bases and the J segment 8 bases; nucleotides outside the gene matches: 7. Germline CDR1 reads MNHEY; CDR2 reads SMNVEV (reference sequence). TCRdb's table, derived via immunoSEQ multiplex PCR, lists solely in-frame clones and lacks some. Here the sample spans about 330,000 clones, roughly 86% being singletons. This receptor was obtained from a man aged 30 to 39 with COVID-19, enrolled during active disease. V and J are TRBV27 and TRBJ1-1; the match to TRBD1 covers 8 bases. Sample: peripheral blood. This chain's CDR3 is CASSLRTGTSEAFF. The DNA of the CDR3 is TGTGCCAGCAGTTTACGGACAGGGACGAGCGAAGCTTTCTTT.